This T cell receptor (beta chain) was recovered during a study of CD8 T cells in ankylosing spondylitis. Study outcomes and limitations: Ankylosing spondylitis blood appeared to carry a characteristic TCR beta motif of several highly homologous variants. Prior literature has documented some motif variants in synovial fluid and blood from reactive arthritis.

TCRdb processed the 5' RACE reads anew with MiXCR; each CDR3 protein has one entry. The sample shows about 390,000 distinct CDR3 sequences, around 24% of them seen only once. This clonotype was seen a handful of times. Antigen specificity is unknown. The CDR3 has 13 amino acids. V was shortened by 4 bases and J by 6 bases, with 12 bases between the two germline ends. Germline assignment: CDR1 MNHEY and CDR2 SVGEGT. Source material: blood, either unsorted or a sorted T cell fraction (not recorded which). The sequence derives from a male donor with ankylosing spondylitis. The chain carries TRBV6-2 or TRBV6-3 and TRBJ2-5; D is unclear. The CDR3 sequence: CASSWIGVQTQYF. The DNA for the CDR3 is TGTGCCAGCAGTTGGATTGGGGTACAGACCCAGTACTTC.